This entry is about one T cell receptor beta chain. Its antigen is not yet known. Base qualities are not provided; no much larger clone lies one nucleotide away. Non-adjacent lung tissue was collected from the same resection as far as possible from the malignant lesion, at least 3 cm away. This entry belongs to a study of CD4 T cells in lung cancer (dated by TCRdb to about 2019). For the study in its entirety: To find responses to candidate mutation-encoded neoepitopes, the study screened blood T cells from NSCLC patients and isolated neoantigen-specific CD4+ T-cell clones and TCRs. A few patients undergoing curative-intent resections for stage I-III non-small cell lung cancer provided the tumor and non-adjacent lung tissue. Aged 60 to 69 when blood was donated, the resected patients, most of whom were former smokers, had either lung adenocarcinoma or squamous cell carcinoma. Treatments received by the patients before blood donation included platinum chemotherapy, and some patients received nivolumab or pembrolizumab. TCRB deep sequencing tracked the frequency of neoantigen-specific clonotypes in tumor resections, non-adjacent lung and cultured T-cell products.

Libraries were made using the immunoSEQ multiplex PCR assay. DNA was isolated with Qiagen DNeasy or QIAamp micro DNA kits and TCRB sequenced with the Adaptive Biotechnology human TCRB sequencing kit. Sequencing of TCRB libraries was performed on an Illumina MiSeq. Per the authors' processing: The kit provider's software was used to analyze TCRB sequence data, and Fisher's exact test was applied to assess tumor enrichment of clonotype templates. Drawn from immuneACCESS, this table holds only the in-frame rearrangements with V and J called that TCRdb kept. Clones are partly lost; checked studies trace under half to an unresolved V gene and leave the rest unexplained. D and trimming were read from the DNA, whereas the V and J calls and clone size are those reported in that table. The sample profile shows approximately 9,300 clones; around two thirds of them were found once. The ten largest account for 15% of the sample.

Overall results and qualifications from the work: Some responses derived from blood might reflect in vitro priming of naive T cells or cross-reactivity instead of memory responses to the cancer.

The CDR3 measures 16 amino acids from cysteine to phenylalanine. The read is trimmed to its CDR3 DNA, 48 bases read in frame from base 1. CDR1 is given as SGHTA and CDR2 as FQGNSA, both from the germline V gene. V is cut back by 4 bases and J by 7 bases, with 14 bases in the junction unmatched. Sequenced material: normal lung tissue taken away from the tumor. This clonotype originated in a man in his 60s with non-small cell lung cancer. The rearranged chain carries TRBV7-2 and TRBJ1-2; 8 central nucleotides agree with TRBD1. This receptor has the CDR3 CASSSRPGQGGGGYTF. The bases read TGTGCCAGCAGCTCGAGACCCGGACAGGGAGGTGGTGGCTACACCTTC.